This is a list of T cell receptor beta chains from one sample in a study of OX40 agonist ivuxolimab in advanced cancers. This table comes from immunoSEQ multiplex PCR, and its TCRdb copy is limited to in-frame clones, with some not included. The repertoire holds over 70,000 clones, 75% to 85% seen once, with roughly 5.4% in the top ten. This material consisted of CD4+ or CD8+ T cells sorted from blood, taken in a trial of the OX40 agonist ivuxolimab. The receptor source for this set is an adult with an advanced solid tumor such as melanoma, head and neck, liver or kidney cancer. The CDR3 runs from the conserved cysteine through the conserved F or W. A D gene is named only where the DNA matches it firmly. Rows may omit the clone size; those that give it use once, few, many or a size class.

d_call: NA
v_call: TRBV15
j_call: TRBJ1-2
clone_size: once
cdr3_aa: CATSPAWGGGGYTF
cdr3_nt: TGTGCCACCAGTCCCGCTTGGGGGGGCGGAGGCTACACCTTC

d_call: TRBD1
v_call: TRBV19
j_call: TRBJ2-3
clone_size: NA
cdr3_aa: CASSIDQGQGTDTQYF
cdr3_nt: TGTGCCAGTAGTATAGATCAGGGACAGGGCACAGATACGCAGTATTTT

d_call: NA
v_call: TRBV19
j_call: TRBJ2-7
clone_size: NA
cdr3_aa: CASTLAGDTYEQYF
cdr3_nt: TGTGCCAGTACGCTTGCCGGGGACACCTACGAGCAGTACTTC

d_call: TRBD1
v_call: TRBV20-1
j_call: TRBJ1-1
clone_size: NA
cdr3_aa: CSARGRGQIF
cdr3_nt: TGCAGTGCCCGCGGCAGGGGGCAGATCTTT

d_call: TRBD1
v_call: TRBV10-3
j_call: TRBJ1-1
clone_size: NA
cdr3_aa: CATKMEDRVNTEAFF
cdr3_nt: TGTGCCACGAAAATGGAAGACAGGGTTAACACTGAAGCTTTCTTT

d_call: TRBD1
v_call: TRBV15
j_call: TRBJ1-2
clone_size: NA
cdr3_aa: CATSREPGTGLQAVYGYTF
cdr3_nt: TGTGCCACCAGCAGAGAACCCGGGACAGGGCTCCAAGCTGTGTATGGCTACACCTTC

d_call: NA
v_call: TRBV15
j_call: TRBJ2-3
clone_size: NA
cdr3_aa: CATSSQSYPTDTQYF
cdr3_nt: TGTGCCACCAGCAGCCAAAGTTATCCGACAGATACGCAGTATTTT

d_call: TRBD1
v_call: TRBV19
j_call: TRBJ2-3
clone_size: NA
cdr3_aa: CASSDRGPSTDTQYF
cdr3_nt: TGTGCCAGTTCCGACAGGGGGCCCAGCACAGATACGCAGTATTTT

d_call: TRBD1
v_call: TRBV9
j_call: TRBJ1-4
clone_size: NA
cdr3_aa: CASSVDVGQVNEKLFF
cdr3_nt: TGTGCCAGCAGCGTAGACGTGGGACAGGTTAATGAAAAACTGTTTTTT

d_call: NA
v_call: TRBV25-1
j_call: TRBJ2-7
clone_size: few
cdr3_aa: CASESQGYYEQYF
cdr3_nt: TGTGCCAGCGAATCCCAGGGGTACTACGAGCAGTACTTC

d_call: NA
v_call: TRBV5-4
j_call: TRBJ2-1
clone_size: few
cdr3_aa: CASSLSQRQKQFF
cdr3_nt: TGTGCCAGCAGCTTGAGCCAACGGCAGAAGCAGTTCTTC

d_call: TRBD1
v_call: TRBV27
j_call: TRBJ1-2
clone_size: NA
cdr3_aa: CASRRTGGGYGYTF
cdr3_nt: TGTGCCAGCAGGAGGACAGGGGGAGGTTATGGCTACACCTTC

d_call: TRBD1
v_call: TRBV28
j_call: TRBJ1-5
clone_size: NA
cdr3_aa: CASSPGQARKPQHF
cdr3_nt: TGTGCCAGCAGCCCGGGACAGGCAAGAAAGCCCCAGCATTTT

d_call: TRBD2
v_call: TRBV5-1
j_call: TRBJ2-7
clone_size: few
cdr3_aa: CASSKTSGGAINEQYF
cdr3_nt: TGCGCCAGCAGCAAGACTAGCGGGGGGGCTATCAACGAGCAGTACTTC

d_call: NA
v_call: TRBV7-3
j_call: TRBJ2-1
clone_size: few
cdr3_aa: CASSQASTGLLVRNNEQFF
cdr3_nt: TGTGCCAGCAGCCAAGCCTCGACAGGCCTGTTGGTGAGAAACAATGAGCAGTTCTTC

d_call: TRBD1
v_call: TRBV5-4
j_call: TRBJ2-7
clone_size: NA
cdr3_aa: CASSLGGQGVSYEQYF
cdr3_nt: TGTGCCAGCAGCTTGGGAGGACAGGGGGTCTCCTACGAGCAGTACTTC

d_call: NA
v_call: TRBV15
j_call: TRBJ2-5
clone_size: NA
cdr3_aa: CATSIQETQYF
cdr3_nt: TGTGCCACCAGCATCCAAGAGACCCAGTACTTC

d_call: TRBD1
v_call: TRBV6-1
j_call: TRBJ1-5
clone_size: NA
cdr3_aa: CASSEVNRGLNQPQHF
cdr3_nt: TGTGCCAGCAGTGAAGTAAACAGGGGACTTAATCAGCCCCAGCATTTT

d_call: TRBD1
v_call: TRBV20-1
j_call: TRBJ1-1
clone_size: NA
cdr3_aa: CSAVDRVEAFF
cdr3_nt: TGCAGTGCCGTCGACAGGGTTGAAGCTTTCTTT

d_call: NA
v_call: TRBV18
j_call: TRBJ1-6
clone_size: few
cdr3_aa: CASSPGDSPLHF
cdr3_nt: TGTGCCAGCTCACCAGGGGATTCACCCCTCCACTTT

d_call: NA
v_call: TRBV4-1
j_call: TRBJ1-1
clone_size: NA
cdr3_aa: CASSLQGLLSTEAFF
cdr3_nt: TGCGCCAGCAGCCTCCAGGGGCTCTTAAGCACTGAAGCTTTCTTT

d_call: NA
v_call: TRBV15
j_call: TRBJ1-2
clone_size: once
cdr3_aa: CATSRVVGLNYGYTF
cdr3_nt: TGTGCCACCAGCAGAGTGGTGGGGTTAAACTATGGCTACACCTTC

d_call: NA
v_call: TRBV9
j_call: TRBJ2-1
clone_size: NA
cdr3_aa: CASSVGSGLYNEQFF
cdr3_nt: TGTGCCAGCAGCGTAGGGAGCGGACTCTACAATGAGCAGTTCTTC

d_call: NA
v_call: TRBV25-1
j_call: TRBJ1-1
clone_size: many
cdr3_aa: CASSESTVNTEAFF
cdr3_nt: TGTGCCAGCAGTGAAAGCACAGTGAACACTGAAGCTTTCTTT

d_call: NA
v_call: TRBV2
j_call: TRBJ2-2
clone_size: NA
cdr3_aa: CASSAGHSNTGELFF
cdr3_nt: TGTGCCAGCAGTGCCGGACATTCGAACACCGGGGAGCTGTTTTTT

d_call: NA
v_call: TRBV7-2
j_call: TRBJ2-1
clone_size: NA
cdr3_aa: CASSLGGKGSNEQFF
cdr3_nt: TGTGCCAGCAGCTTAGGGGGGAAAGGTTCCAATGAGCAGTTCTTC

d_call: NA
v_call: TRBV6-6
j_call: TRBJ2-7
clone_size: NA
cdr3_aa: CASNKGDYYEQYF
cdr3_nt: TGTGCCAGCAATAAGGGGGATTACTACGAGCAGTACTTC

d_call: NA
v_call: TRBV11-3
j_call: TRBJ1-1
clone_size: NA
cdr3_aa: CASSLGEGTEAFF
cdr3_nt: TGTGCCAGCAGCTTAGGAGAGGGTACTGAAGCTTTCTTT

d_call: NA
v_call: TRBV18
j_call: TRBJ2-1
clone_size: NA
cdr3_aa: CASSDVSNEQFF
cdr3_nt: TGTGCCAGCTCAGACGTCAGCAATGAGCAGTTCTTC

d_call: TRBD1
v_call: TRBV4-3
j_call: TRBJ1-2
clone_size: NA
cdr3_aa: CASSQVFGQGRGGYTF
cdr3_nt: TGCGCCAGCAGCCAAGTTTTTGGACAGGGCAGGGGTGGCTACACCTTC

d_call: TRBD1
v_call: TRBV5-1
j_call: TRBJ2-6
clone_size: NA
cdr3_aa: CASSSGTGAGANVLTF
cdr3_nt: TGCGCCAGCAGCTCCGGGACAGGGGCGGGGGCCAACGTCCTGACTTTC

d_call: NA
v_call: TRBV4-3
j_call: TRBJ2-1
clone_size: NA
cdr3_aa: CASSQVAFSEQFF
cdr3_nt: TGCGCCAGCAGCCAAGTAGCCTTCTCTGAGCAGTTCTTC

d_call: TRBD1
v_call: TRBV6-1
j_call: TRBJ1-5
clone_size: NA
cdr3_aa: CATLYGQADQPQHF
cdr3_nt: TGTGCCACACTCTACGGACAGGCTGATCAGCCCCAGCATTTT

d_call: TRBD1
v_call: TRBV6-1
j_call: TRBJ1-2
clone_size: NA
cdr3_aa: CASNSRGQGTHGYTF
cdr3_nt: TGTGCCAGCAACTCCCGGGGACAGGGTACACATGGCTACACCTTC

d_call: NA
v_call: TRBV7-2
j_call: TRBJ2-3
clone_size: NA
cdr3_aa: CASSPGRQTDTQYF
cdr3_nt: TGTGCCAGCAGCCCGGGGCGACAGACAGATACGCAGTATTTT

d_call: NA
v_call: TRBV9
j_call: TRBJ1-3
clone_size: NA
cdr3_aa: CATQTEVSTIYF
cdr3_nt: TGTGCCACTCAAACGGAGGTCTCTACCATATATTTT

d_call: NA
v_call: TRBV18
j_call: TRBJ2-3
clone_size: many
cdr3_aa: CASSPSAGADTQYF
cdr3_nt: TGTGCCAGCTCACCAAGTGCAGGGGCGGATACGCAGTATTTT

d_call: NA
v_call: TRBV19
j_call: TRBJ1-1
clone_size: NA
cdr3_aa: CASSTWRATEAFF
cdr3_nt: TGTGCCAGTAGTACATGGAGGGCCACTGAAGCTTTCTTT

d_call: TRBD1
v_call: TRBV7-2
j_call: TRBJ2-1
clone_size: NA
cdr3_aa: CASSRATGGPYNEQFF
cdr3_nt: TGTGCCAGCAGCCGGGCGACAGGGGGGCCTTACAATGAGCAGTTCTTC

d_call: NA
v_call: TRBV11-3
j_call: TRBJ1-2
clone_size: NA
cdr3_aa: CASSLALGGREGGYTF
cdr3_nt: TGTGCCAGCAGCTTAGCGCTGGGGGGCAGGGAGGGCGGCTACACCTTC

d_call: NA
v_call: TRBV11-3
j_call: TRBJ1-4
clone_size: NA
cdr3_aa: CASSFPYRAHNEKLFF
cdr3_nt: TGTGCCAGCAGCTTTCCCTACAGGGCCCATAATGAAAAACTGTTTTTT

d_call: TRBD1
v_call: TRBV7-9
j_call: TRBJ1-2
clone_size: NA
cdr3_aa: CASTLTGFNYGYTF
cdr3_nt: TGTGCCAGCACCCTGACAGGGTTTAACTATGGCTACACCTTC

d_call: NA
v_call: TRBV27
j_call: TRBJ1-4
clone_size: NA
cdr3_aa: CASSNWATNEKLFF
cdr3_nt: TGTGCCAGCAGTAACTGGGCAACTAATGAAAAACTGTTTTTT

d_call: TRBD2
v_call: TRBV18
j_call: TRBJ2-7
clone_size: NA
cdr3_aa: CASCQLAGYEQYF
cdr3_nt: TGTGCCAGCTGCCAACTAGCGGGCTACGAGCAGTACTTC

d_call: NA
v_call: TRBV29-1
j_call: TRBJ1-1
clone_size: medium-sized
cdr3_aa: CSVERGAEAFF
cdr3_nt: TGCAGCGTTGAGAGGGGGGCTGAAGCTTTCTTT

d_call: NA
v_call: TRBV7-9
j_call: TRBJ1-6
clone_size: NA
cdr3_aa: CASSLTGGPSSYNSPLHF
cdr3_nt: TGTGCCAGCAGCTTGACGGGGGGGCCGAGCTCCTATAATTCACCCCTCCACTTT

d_call: NA
v_call: TRBV18
j_call: TRBJ1-4
clone_size: many
cdr3_aa: CASSGSPRVATNEKLFF
cdr3_nt: TGTGCCAGCTCTGGGTCGCCCCGAGTCGCAACTAATGAAAAACTGTTTTTT

d_call: NA
v_call: TRBV7-2
j_call: TRBJ2-1
clone_size: medium-sized
cdr3_aa: CASSRDRGGNEQFF
cdr3_nt: TGTGCCAGCAGCCGAGACAGGGGAGGGAATGAGCAGTTCTTC